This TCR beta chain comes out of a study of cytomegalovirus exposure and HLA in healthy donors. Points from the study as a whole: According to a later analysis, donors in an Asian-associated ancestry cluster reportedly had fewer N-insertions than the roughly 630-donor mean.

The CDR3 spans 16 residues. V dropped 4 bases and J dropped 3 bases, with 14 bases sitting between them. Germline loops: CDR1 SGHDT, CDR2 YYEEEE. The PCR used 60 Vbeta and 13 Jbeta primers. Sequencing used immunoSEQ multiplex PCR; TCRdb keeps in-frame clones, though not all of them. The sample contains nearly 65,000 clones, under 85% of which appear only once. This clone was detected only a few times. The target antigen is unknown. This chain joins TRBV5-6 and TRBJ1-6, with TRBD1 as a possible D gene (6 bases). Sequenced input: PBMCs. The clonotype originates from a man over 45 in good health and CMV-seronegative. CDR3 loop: CASSDGGLSYNSPLHF. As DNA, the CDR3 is TGTGCCAGCAGCGACGGGGGGCTGAGCTATAATTCACCCCTCCACTTT. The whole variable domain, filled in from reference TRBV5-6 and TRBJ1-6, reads DAGVTQSPTHLIKTRGQQVTLRCSPKSGHDTVSWYQQALGQGPQFIFQYYEEEERQRGNFPDRFSGHQFPNYSSELNVNALLLGDSALYLCASSDGGLSYNSPLHFGNGTRLTVT.